The 26 T cell receptor beta chains listed next were all sequenced from one sample in a study of vaccination and CD4 T cells after COVID-19. The Oncomine TCR Beta short-read assay sequenced DNA from cultured CD4+ T cells. One entry per CDR3 protein results from TCRdb running MiXCR on the PCR reads. The data show 15,000 or so distinct CDR3 sequences, approximately 50% seen once. The time point was: late sampling 161 to 241 days after vaccination in three convalescent patients. The treatment is: approximately 10-day PBMC culture with coronavirus spike peptide pools or control peptides (ViraFEST assay). These receptors are not linked to any known antigen. The starting material was CD4+ T cells from blood, cultured in vitro, obtained about 7 months after SARS-CoV-2 vaccination. These receptors were obtained from a human donor who had recovered from COVID-19.

This clonotype was recorded a few times. The rearrangement joins TRBV5-5 to TRBJ1-2, with D uncertain. The length of the CDR3 is 15 residues. V lost 0 bases, J lost 4 bases, and 13 bases lay in between. Germline assignment: CDR1 SGHKS and CDR2 YYEKEE (reference sequence). This CDR3 reads CASSLDSNRAYGYTF. The CDR3 bases are TGTGCCAGCAGCTTGGATAGTAATCGGGCCTATGGCTACACCTTC. The full variable domain, in which reference TRBV5-5 and TRBJ1-2 provide the parts outside the CDR3, is DAGVTQSPTHLIKTRGQQVTLRCSPISGHKSVSWYQQVLGQGPQFIFQYYEKEERGRGNFPDRFSARQFPNYSSELNVNALLLGDSALYLCASSLDSNRAYGYTFGSGTRLTVV.

The genes are TRBV5-8 and TRBJ2-1; D is undetermined. Germline CDR1 reads SGHTS; CDR2 reads YDEGEE. The CDR3 has 11 residues. Trimming took off 6 bases at V and 8 bases at J, with 9 bases between the two ends. CDR3 residues: CASTLHHEQFF. The CDR3 DNA is TGTGCCAGCACATTACACCATGAGCAGTTCTTC. The variable domain in full, completed from reference TRBV5-8 and TRBJ2-1, reads EAGVTQSPTHLIKTRGQQATLRCSPISGHTSVYWYQQALGLGLQFLLWYDEGEERNRGNFPPRFSGRQFPNYSSELNVNALELEDSALYLCASTLHHEQFFGPGTRLTVL.

The chain links TRBV6-5 to TRBJ1-1; D call uncertain. V lost 0 bases and J 7 bases, leaving 24 bases between the germline ends. This CDR3 spans 18 amino acids. CDR1 and CDR2 (germline): MNHEY, SVGAGI. CDR3 in DNA: TGTGCCAGCAGTTACTCGATCTCTCTGGGGATGGGTTTAGGTGAAGCTTTCTTT. Encoded protein: CASSYSISLGMGLGEAFF.

This clonotype was observed a few times. Compared with germline, one end of the junction differs, possibly owing to a read error. The J gene is TRBJ1-2, the V gene TRBV20-1; D remains ambiguous. Germline lookup yields CDR1 DFQATT and CDR2 SNEGSKA (reference sequence). This CDR3 contains 15 residues. Here the CDR3 reads CSARVPQKVPYGYTF. In DNA, the CDR3 is TGCAGTGCCAGAGTTCCCCAGAAGGTACCATATGGCTACACCTTC.

This rearrangement joins TRBV5-4 to TRBJ2-5, with 12 bases that match TRBD2. The junction had 7 bases not matched to a gene; V was cut back by 2 bases and J by 5 bases. CDR3 length: 16 residues. In germline, CDR1 is SGHNT, CDR2 YYREEE (reference sequence). The CDR3 DNA is TGTGCCAGCAGCTTCCCACTAGCGGGAGGTCGGGAGACCCAGTACTTC. This encodes CASSFPLAGGRETQYF.

This clonotype is categorized as medium-sized (0.01 to 0.1%). V gene TRBV15 combines with J gene TRBJ2-7, with D unclear. The CDR3 is made up of 16 amino acids. Germline CDR1 and CDR2: LNHNV and YYDKDF (reference sequence). V lost 4 bases and J 3 bases, leaving 19 bases between the germline ends. The CDR3, as DNA: TGTGCCACCAGCACTGTTACGGAGACCCTTTACTACGAGCAGTACTTC. Amino acid sequence: CATSTVTETLYYEQYF.

The chain uses TRBV7-2 and TRBJ2-5; D possibly uses TRBD1 or TRBD2 (5 bases each). The CDR3 runs to 13 residues. Germline-derived CDR1 and CDR2 are SGHTA and FQGNSA. V was shortened by 5 bases and J by 5 bases, with 12 bases between the two germline ends. CDR3 sequence (DNA): TGTGCCAGCAGCCGAGGGGCGGAGGAGACCCAGTACTTC. It yields the protein CASSRGAEETQYF.

This clonotype appeared a few times. The chain uses TRBV6-1 and TRBJ2-7; D possibly matches TRBD1 or TRBD2 (6 bases each). V was shortened by 3 bases and J by 4 bases, with 13 bases between the two germline ends. CDR3 length: 14 amino acids. The V gene's germline CDR1 is MNHNS and CDR2 SASEGT. The CDR3: CASSERGAGYEQYF. CDR3 coding DNA: TGTGCCAGCAGTGAGAGGGGGGCTGGTTACGAGCAGTACTTC.

This clonotype showed up just a few times. This chain links TRBV7-3 with TRBJ2-6; possibly TRBD1 for D (6 bases). Germline CDR1 SGHTA, CDR2 FQGTGA. The CDR3 totals 18 residues. Trimming stripped 6 bases from V and 4 bases from J, with 22 bases between. The CDR3 region has the DNA TGTGCCAGCAGTCCACAGGGACCTGCGTTAGGGGGGGCCAACGTCCTGACTTTC. Translating gives CASSPQGPALGGANVLTF.

This clonotype was detected only a few times. This sequence joins TRBV6-1 and TRBJ1-1; TRBD1 aligns across 8 bases. The CDR3 is made up of 14 amino acids. J lost 3 bases, V lost 5 bases, and 5 bases had no gene match. CDR1 is MNHNS, CDR2 SASEGT, per germline. In DNA form, the CDR3 reads TGTGCCAGCAGTACCCAGGGGGCCCACACTGAAGCTTTCTTT. It encodes CASSTQGAHTEAFF.

The chain carries TRBV7-2 and TRBJ2-5; 8 bases align to TRBD2. CDR3 length: 16 residues. Trimming at V came to 2 bases and at J to 5 bases, leaving 10 bases not matched to a gene. Germline V gene data show CDR1 as SGHTA and CDR2 as FQGNSA. CDR3 nucleotides: TGTGCCAGCAGCTTATCCAGCGGGAGCTTCGGGGAGACCCAGTACTTC. It yields the protein CASSLSSGSFGETQYF. Full variable domain (outside the CDR3, taken from reference TRBV7-2 and TRBJ2-5): GAGVSQSPSNKVTEKGKDVELRCDPISGHTALYWYRQSLGQGLEFLIYFQGNSAPDKSGLPSDRFSAERTGGSVSTLTIQRTQQEDSAVYLCASSLSSGSFGETQYFGPGTRLLVL.

The chain is built from TRBV20-1 and TRBJ2-3, with 7 bases that match TRBD2. This CDR3 comprises 13 residues. From germline, CDR1 is DFQATT and CDR2 SNEGSKA (reference sequence). V was pared by 3 bases and J by 3 bases, with 3 bases of the junction left unmatched. The CDR3 DNA is TGCAGTGCTAGGACTAGCTGGACAGATACGCAGTATTTT. Encoded protein: CSARTSWTDTQYF.

The CDR3 DNA reads TGTGCCAGCAGCTTACAGACGAACACTGAAGCTTTCTTT. It yields the protein CASSLQTNTEAFF. This chain connects TRBV7-6 to TRBJ1-1; D is unclear. CDR1 and CDR2 (germline): SGHVS, FNYEAQ. The V end was cut by 2 bases, the J end by 1 base, with 5 bases between. This CDR3 contains 13 residues.

By share, this clonotype counts as medium-sized. V usage is TRBV11-1 and J usage is TRBJ2-3, with D possibly being TRBD2 (5 bases). Trimming stripped 7 bases from V and 1 base from J, with 15 bases between. CDR1 SGHAT and CDR2 FQDESV come from the germline V gene (reference sequence). The CDR3 totals 15 residues. This CDR3 is CASTRQVGGTDTQYF. In nucleotides, the CDR3 is TGTGCCAGCACACGTCAGGTGGGAGGCACAGATACGCAGTATTTT. The variable domain in full, completed from reference TRBV11-1 and TRBJ2-3, reads EAEVAQSPRYKITEKSQAVAFWCDPISGHATLYWYRQILGQGPELLVQFQDESVVDDSQLPKDRFSAERLKGVDSTLKIQPAELGDSAMYLCASTRQVGGTDTQYFGPGTRLTVL.

The rearrangement joins TRBV12-3 or TRBV12-4 to TRBJ2-7; 10 bases align to TRBD2. This CDR3 region has 15 residues. V lost 6 bases, J lost 6 bases, and 11 bases stayed unmatched. The CDR3, as DNA: TGTGCCAGCAGCCGTACTAGCGGGGTTTGGGGCGAGCAGTACTTC. Encoded protein: CASSRTSGVWGEQYF.

The genes are TRBV21-1 and TRBJ1-2; TRBD1, the table's D call, lacks a check against the DNA. TRBV21-1 is a known pseudogene. The CDR3 is 16 residues long. CDR3 sequence: CASNPGSGGVHYGYTF. The DNA for the CDR3 is TGTGCCAGCAACCCGGGATCGGGGGGAGTCCACTATGGCTACACCTTC.

This sequence joins TRBV7-9 and TRBJ2-1; TRBD2 matches at 9 bases. V shed 2 bases, J shed 6 bases, and the junction held 8 bases outside the gene matches. This CDR3 is 16 amino acids long. Per the germline V gene, CDR1 is SEHNR and CDR2 is FQNEAQ (reference sequence). The DNA of the CDR3 is TGTGCCAGCAGCTTAAGTCTAGCGGGAACCATCAATGAGCAGTTCTTC. This encodes CASSLSLAGTINEQFF.

This chain joins TRBV7-2 and TRBJ1-1; D gene unclear. There are 11 residues in the CDR3. Trimming cost V 3 bases and J 10 bases, with 9 bases left between them. The germline V gene has CDR1 SGHTA and CDR2 FQGNSA. The CDR3 DNA reads TGTGCCAGCAGCTTCAGCAGCTCAGCTTTCTTT. Its translation: CASSFSSSAFF.

This clonotype was recorded a few times. The rearrangement joins TRBV20-1 to TRBJ2-3, with a weak D call TRBD1 (6 bases). The germline V and J ends were trimmed by 0 bases and 4 bases, with 14 bases remaining between them. Germline V lookup: CDR1 DFQATT, CDR2 SNEGSKA (reference sequence). The CDR3 has 15 amino acids. The CDR3 DNA follows: TGCAGTGCTAGAGATCTTCAGGGGAGTCCAGATACGCAGTATTTT. It is translated as CSARDLQGSPDTQYF.

The chain combines TRBV10-3 with TRBJ1-2, with TRBD1 matching 8 bases. From germline, CDR1 is ENHRY and CDR2 SYGVKD. V gave up 6 bases and J gave up 4 bases; unmatched junction bases: 10. The CDR3 length is 15 residues. In DNA form, the CDR3 reads TGTGCCATCAGCAACTACAGGGGGGAAGGCTATGGCTACACCTTC. Protein product: CAISNYRGEGYGYTF.

This chain joins TRBV7-8 and TRBJ2-3, with D maybe TRBD2 (5 bases). V lost 0 bases to trimming and J lost 2 bases, with 12 bases between them. The germline CDR1 and CDR2 sequences are SGHVS and FQNEAQ. This CDR3 is built from 16 residues. CDR3 in amino acids: CASSLAEVGLTDTQYF. CDR3 coding DNA: TGTGCCAGCAGCTTAGCGGAGGTCGGCCTCACAGATACGCAGTATTTT.

A few counts support this clonotype. V and J are TRBV7-2 and TRBJ2-3; D is perhaps TRBD2 (5 bases). Trimming took 6 bases from V and 6 from J, leaving 16 bases between them. Germline CDR1 reads SGHTA; CDR2 reads FQGNSA. The CDR3 runs to 14 residues. The CDR3 nucleotides are TGTGCCAGCAGTCTAGGAGGCGGTGGGGATACGCAGTATTTT. This gives the protein CASSLGGGGDTQYF.

The chain recombines TRBV6-1 with TRBJ2-7, with a tentative D call TRBD1 (6 bases). Looked up from germline, CDR1 is MNHNS and CDR2 is SASEGT. This CDR3 contains 16 residues. Trimming cost V 1 base and J 3 bases, with 16 bases left between them. The CDR3 sequence: CASSEEALGQHYEQYF. The CDR3 DNA reads as TGTGCCAGCAGTGAAGAGGCCCTAGGACAGCACTACGAGCAGTACTTC.

V gene TRBV20-1 combines with J gene TRBJ1-5; D perhaps matches TRBD1 (6 bases). This CDR3 spans 12 amino acids. Germline V gene sequence: CDR1 DFQATT, CDR2 SNEGSKA (reference sequence). The CDR3 protein is CSSREGDQPQHF. Written as DNA, the CDR3 is TGCAGCTCCCGGGAGGGGGATCAGCCCCAGCATTTT.

Sample share makes this clonotype medium-sized. This chain uses TRBV27 with TRBJ2-3; D call uncertain. CDR3 length: 13 residues. The V gene's germline CDR1 is MNHEY and CDR2 SMNVEV (reference sequence). The V end was cut by 3 bases, the J end by 1 base, with 5 bases between. CDR3 DNA sequence: TGTGCCAGCAGTTTTCGGGGCACAGATACGCAGTATTTT. Translating gives CASSFRGTDTQYF.

V gene TRBV14 combines with J gene TRBJ1-5; 7 bases fit TRBD1. The CDR3 runs to 16 residues. Germline V gene lookup returns CDR1 SGHDN and CDR2 FVKESK. The V and J ends lost 0 bases and 3 bases, in that order; junction bases with no gene match: 5. The CDR3 loop reads CASSQDGTDINQPQHF. In DNA, the CDR3 is TGTGCCAGCAGCCAAGATGGGACAGACATCAATCAGCCCCAGCATTTT.